The sequence of this TCR beta chain was determined in a study of post-analysis software for immune sequencing data. Study information: Relapsing-remitting, secondary progressive and progressive-relapsing forms made up the multiple sclerosis disease courses.

The study, taken as a whole, reports: Higher frequency in patients than in controls was seen for five TRBV segments, with TRBV5-6, TRBV5-1 and TRBV20-1 among them. The F measure placed samples prepared in the same batch into strongly shared clusters. For normalized Chao1 diversity, multiple sclerosis patients scored significantly lower than controls did.

This CDR3 has 14 amino acids. V lost 2 bases, J lost 2 bases, and 8 bases lay in between. Turning to this clonotype: Its matching antigen is unknown.

Unique molecular identifiers were carried by the TCR beta cDNA libraries. The yield from about 1 to 10 million T cells was roughly 500,000 cDNA molecules in total. TCRdb re-called the PCR reads through MiXCR, storing one row per CDR3 protein. Of 350,000 to 500,000 distinct CDR3 sequences in the sample, 39% were seen once. The chain joins TRBV12-3 or TRBV12-4 to TRBJ2-3; D unclear. The TCR sequence derives from a girl aged 2 to 10 with multiple sclerosis. Sequenced input: blood. The CDR3 here is CASSLRGNTDTQYF. CDR3 bases: TGTGCCAGCAGTTTACGCGGAAACACAGATACGCAGTATTTT.